A single sample is the source of the 30 T cell receptor beta chains below, sequenced in a study of T cell changes during pregnancy in multiple sclerosis. Sequencing was performed with immunoSEQ multiplex PCR; in TCRdb, only in-frame clones are kept and a portion is missing. Found here are 57,000 or so clones, less than 95% of them singletons; the top ten hold 5.5% to 7%. The material sequenced was peripheral blood, taken in the third trimester of pregnancy. The receptor source for this set is a female donor in good health, enrolled as a control in a pregnancy study.

The chain recombines TRBV29-1 with TRBJ1-4; maybe TRBD1 (5 bases). Germline V gives CDR1 SQVTM, CDR2 ANQGSEA. There are 13 residues in the CDR3. Trimming stripped 2 bases from V and 8 bases from J, with 12 bases between. The CDR3, as DNA: TGCAGCGTTGAAACGCCAGGGAACGAAAAACTGTTTTTT. This sequence encodes CSVETPGNEKLFF.

This chain uses TRBV6-5 with TRBJ2-1; D is possibly TRBD2 (6 bases). CDR3 length: 12 residues. Germline CDR1 MNHEY, CDR2 SVGAGI. V gave up 8 bases and J gave up 4 bases, with 9 bases separating them. This chain's CDR3 is CASRRGYNEQFF. CDR3 nucleotides: TGTGCCAGCCGCCGGGGGTACAATGAGCAGTTCTTC.

This clone was seen just once. V and J are TRBV18 and TRBJ2-5; 14 nucleotides agree with TRBD2. The ends lost 2 bases at V and 5 bases at J; junction bases unmatched: 19. The CDR3 is 21 amino acids. CDR1 is KGHSH, CDR2 LQKENI, per germline. Here the CDR3 reads CASSPGGWTSGRSSWGETQYF. Here the CDR3 DNA reads TGTGCCAGCTCACCAGGTGGATGGACTAGCGGGAGGTCCTCTTGGGGGGAGACCCAGTACTTC. The complete variable domain, with remaining parts taken from reference TRBV18 and TRBJ2-5, reads NAGVMQNPRHLVRRRGQEARLRCSPMKGHSHVYWYRQLPEEGLKFMVYLQKENIIDESGMPKERFSAEFPKEGPSILRIQQVVRGDSAAYFCASSPGGWTSGRSSWGETQYFGPGTRLLVL.

The chain couples TRBV4-2 to TRBJ2-7; 9 bases are shared with TRBD2. CDR1 LGHNA and CDR2 YNFKEQ come from the germline V gene. V lost 0 bases, J lost 3 bases, and 9 bases stayed unmatched. This CDR3 region has 17 residues. CDR3 sequence: CASSQEVSLAGNYEQYF. CDR3 bases: TGTGCCAGCAGCCAAGAGGTTTCGCTAGCGGGAAACTACGAGCAGTACTTC.

The CDR3 here is CSGATGLGEKLFF. Written as DNA, the CDR3 is TGCAGCGGCGCGACAGGGCTGGGCGAAAAACTGTTTTTT. This chain links TRBV29-1 with TRBJ1-4; TRBD1 matches 7 bases. Unmatched junction bases numbered 10, after V lost 7 bases and J lost 8 bases. CDR3 length: 13 residues. Germline V gives CDR1 SQVTM, CDR2 ANQGSEA.

The V call is TRBV7-8, the J call TRBJ1-2; TRBD1 agrees at 12 bases. V trimming: 6 bases; J trimming: 6 bases; junction bases outside the gene matches: 8. CDR3 length: 15 amino acids. CDR1 is SGHVS and CDR2 is FQNEAQ in the germline V gene. The CDR3 loop is CASRGGTGGYDGYTF. The CDR3 nucleotides read TGTGCCAGCAGGGGGGGGACAGGGGGCTATGATGGCTACACCTTC.

The chain combines TRBV6-5 with TRBJ1-4, with D unresolved. Trimming removed 1 base from V and 6 bases from J, with 9 bases in between. The CDR3 covers 14 residues. Germline V gene lookup returns CDR1 MNHEY and CDR2 SVGAGI. The CDR3 sequence is CASSYLPRDEKLFF. Here the CDR3 DNA reads TGTGCCAGCAGTTACTTACCCCGGGATGAAAAACTGTTTTTT.

The chain uses TRBV27 and TRBJ2-3; 9 positions match TRBD1. V was pared by 6 bases and J by 3 bases, with 4 bases of the junction left unmatched. Germline V CDR1 and CDR2: MNHEY, SMNVEV (reference sequence). There are 14 residues in the CDR3. CDR3 in DNA: TGTGCCAGCAGCCGGGACAGGGTAACAGATACGCAGTATTTT. Translated: CASSRDRVTDTQYF.

The rearrangement links TRBV4-2 to TRBJ2-7; weak D call: TRBD2 (5 bases). CDR1 LGHNA and CDR2 YNFKEQ come from the germline V gene. Trimming took 2 bases from V and 7 from J, leaving 9 bases between them. This CDR3 is 12 amino acids long. CDR3 nucleotides: TGTGCCAGCAGCCAACCCACGGGGGAGCAGTACTTC. Protein product: CASSQPTGEQYF.

CDR3 sequence reads: CASSFGSGPTDTQYF. The CDR3 nucleotides read TGTGCCAGCAGCTTCGGTAGCGGACCCACAGATACGCAGTATTTT. The V and J genes are TRBV7-9 and TRBJ2-3, with D possibly TRBD2 on 6 matching bases. The CDR3 sequence is 15 residues long. Germline loops: CDR1 SEHNR, CDR2 FQNEAQ (reference sequence). With 3 bases removed from V and 2 bases from J, the gap between germline ends came to 12 bases.

The genes are TRBV5-1 and TRBJ2-2; perhaps TRBD2 as D (6 bases). The V end lost 0 bases, the J end lost 1 base, and 10 bases lay between the germline ends. Germline V CDR1 and CDR2: SGHRS, YFSETQ. The CDR3 is 16 residues long. The CDR3 sequence is CASSLGVAVNTGELFF. CDR3 coding DNA: TGCGCCAGCAGCTTGGGGGTAGCGGTGAACACCGGGGAGCTGTTTTTT.

In this sample, this clone turned up a few times. The rearrangement links TRBV30 to TRBJ1-5, with D maybe TRBD1 (6 bases). Per the germline V gene, CDR1 is GTSNPN and CDR2 is SVGIG (reference sequence). Between the trimmed V and J ends, which lost 1 base and 1 base, there was a span of 8 bases. This CDR3 region has 14 residues. CDR3 residues: CAWSGTGSNQPQHF. The CDR3 DNA is TGTGCCTGGAGTGGCACAGGGAGCAATCAGCCCCAGCATTTT.

This clone came up a few times. CDR3 sequence (DNA): TGTGCCAGCAGGGCAGGGGGTTGGACCACAGATACGCAGTATTTT. The encoded protein is CASRAGGWTTDTQYF. The chain couples TRBV6-5 to TRBJ2-3; 7 nucleotides agree with TRBD1. Per germline, CDR1 MNHEY and CDR2 SVGAGI. The trim removed 6 bases at V and 2 bases at J, leaving 8 bases unmatched. The CDR3 has 15 residues.

The J gene is TRBJ2-3, the V gene TRBV30; possibly TRBD1 for D (5 bases). V gave up 2 bases and J gave up 3 bases, with 12 bases separating them. CDR3 length: 14 amino acids. Germline loops: CDR1 GTSNPN, CDR2 SVGIG (reference sequence). The CDR3 loop is CAWSRQGRTDTQYF. CDR3 coding DNA: TGTGCCTGGAGTCGGCAGGGTCGGACAGATACGCAGTATTTT.

On this clone itself: Other DNA sequences in this sample translate to the same CDR3. J is TRBJ2-2 and V is TRBV19; 12 positions match TRBD2. This CDR3 contains 15 residues. V shed 5 bases, J shed 4 bases, and the junction held 2 bases outside the gene matches. Germline-derived CDR1 and CDR2 are LNHDA and SQIVND (reference sequence). CDR3 protein: CASSSGLAGTGELFF. As DNA, the CDR3 is TGTGCCAGTAGTTCGGGACTAGCGGGCACCGGGGAGCTGTTTTTT.

This clone was detected once. The V and J genes are TRBV18 and TRBJ2-7; 7 positions agree with TRBD1. The CDR3 extends over 14 amino acids. V lost 3 bases to trimming and J lost 3 bases; unmatched junction nucleotides: 5. Per the germline V gene, CDR1 is KGHSH and CDR2 is LQKENI. CDR3 coding DNA: TGTGCCAGCTCACCTACGACAGGGATCTACGAGCAGTACTTC. It yields the protein CASSPTTGIYEQYF.

The chain employs TRBV27 and TRBJ2-2; perhaps TRBD1 as D (5 bases). V lost 2 bases to trimming and J lost 0 bases, with 7 bases between them. The CDR3 runs 15 residues. CDR1 and CDR2 from the germline V gene are MNHEY and SMNVEV (reference sequence). The CDR3 region has the DNA TGTGCCAGCAGTTTAATAGGGGCGAACACCGGGGAGCTGTTTTTT. Amino acid sequence: CASSLIGANTGELFF.

This sequence joins TRBV28 and TRBJ1-2; D is uncertain. Trimming removed 5 bases from V and 2 bases from J, with 15 bases in between. Germline CDR1 MDHEN, CDR2 SYDVKM. This CDR3 region has 15 residues. For the CDR3, the DNA is TGTGCCAGCAGTGGTCTGGCTGCGGGGAACTATGGCTACACCTTC. Its protein product is CASSGLAAGNYGYTF.

The chain has TRBV30 and TRBJ1-2, with 7 nucleotides matching TRBD1. Looked up from germline, CDR1 is GTSNPN and CDR2 is SVGIG (reference sequence). The CDR3 totals 12 residues. The J segment lost 6 bases and the V segment lost 0 bases, leaving 1 base of the junction unmatched. The CDR3 is CAWSVGGHGYTF. The CDR3 bases are TGTGCCTGGAGTGTAGGGGGCCATGGCTACACCTTC.

The J gene is TRBJ2-3, the V gene TRBV5-6; TRBD2 might be the D (5 bases). Germline V CDR1 and CDR2: SGHDT, YYEEEE. V was trimmed by 4 bases and J by 5 bases, leaving 8 bases between them. The CDR3 extends over 12 amino acids. The CDR3 DNA is TGTGCCAGCAGCCTACGGGGAGATACGCAGTATTTT. Translating it yields CASSLRGDTQYF.

The table lists this clone with a few counts. The chain uses TRBV9 and TRBJ1-1, with D possibly TRBD1 on 6 matching bases. Trimming took off 0 bases at V and 1 base at J, with 16 bases between the two ends. This CDR3 has 17 residues. Germline V CDR1 and CDR2: SGDLS, YYNGEE. The CDR3 reads CASSVVGGGSSNTEAFF. The CDR3 nucleotides are TGTGCCAGCAGCGTAGTAGGGGGGGGCAGTTCGAACACTGAAGCTTTCTTT.

This chain's CDR3 is CASSSGLAGGLTDTQYF. DNA of the CDR3: TGCGCCAGCAGCTCGGGACTAGCGGGGGGCCTCACAGATACGCAGTATTTT. The chain has TRBV5-1 and TRBJ2-3; 15 bases fit TRBD2. The CDR3 is made up of 17 amino acids. J lost 2 bases, V lost 3 bases, and 4 bases had no gene match. Germline lookup yields CDR1 SGHRS and CDR2 YFSETQ.

The chain has TRBV6-6 and TRBJ2-7; TRBD1 agrees at 9 bases. CDR1 and CDR2 from the germline V gene are MNHNY and SVGAGI (reference sequence). After removal of 4 bases from V and 7 bases from J, the junction contained 5 bases not matched to a gene. There are 13 residues in the CDR3. The CDR3 nucleotides read TGTGCCAGCAGTTCCCACAGGGGGCGAGAGCAGTACTTC. It is translated as CASSSHRGREQYF.

This clone was seen only once. V and J are TRBV30 and TRBJ2-4; maybe TRBD2 (5 bases). Germline V CDR1 and CDR2: GTSNPN, SVGIG (reference sequence). V was trimmed by 1 base and J by 4 bases, leaving 8 bases between them. This CDR3 comprises 13 residues. DNA of the CDR3: TGTGCCTGGAGTGGGCTAGCTAAAAACATTCAGTACTTC. Residues: CAWSGLAKNIQYF.

CDR3 region: CASSQPERPDTQYF. In DNA, the CDR3 is TGCGCCAGCAGCCAACCGGAGCGTCCAGATACGCAGTATTTT. The V and J genes are TRBV4-3 and TRBJ2-3; D unclear. The CDR3 contains 14 residues. The V gene's germline CDR1 is LGHNA and CDR2 YSLEER. V was pared by 2 bases and J by 4 bases, with 10 bases between.

The chain uses TRBV4-2 and TRBJ2-3; 7 positions match TRBD1. Germline CDR1 LGHNA, CDR2 YNFKEQ. This CDR3 region has 14 residues. With 3 bases clipped from V and 9 bases from J, the junction kept 9 bases outside the gene matches. The CDR3 DNA is TGTGCCAGCAGCCAGGCCCTAAACAGGGGAACGCAGTATTTT. Its translation: CASSQALNRGTQYF.

This chain joins TRBV16 and TRBJ1-5, with no clear D. Germline V gene sequence: CDR1 KGHSY, CDR2 FQNENV. The germline V and J ends were trimmed by 3 bases and 0 bases, with 9 bases remaining between them. This CDR3 has 15 residues. The chain's CDR3 is CASSQGRDSNQPQHF. CDR3 nucleotide sequence: TGTGCCAGCAGCCAGGGGAGGGATAGCAATCAGCCCCAGCATTTT.

The rearrangement joins TRBV27 to TRBJ1-1, with D possibly being TRBD1 (6 bases). The CDR3 covers 14 residues. The V gene's germline CDR1 is MNHEY and CDR2 SMNVEV (reference sequence). Trimming shortened V by 8 bases and J by 6 bases, and 19 bases separated the two germline ends. The CDR3 region has the DNA TGTGCCAGCCAGGTTGGGGGCGCAAGGTCTGAAGCTTTCTTT. Translation: CASQVGGARSEAFF.

The CDR3 nucleotides read TGTGCCAGCACCTCCCTGGACAGGGGGTTCTTTCCGACTGAAGCTTTCTTT. This translates into CASTSLDRGFFPTEAFF. The chain employs TRBV9 and TRBJ1-1; 10 nucleotides line up with TRBD1. The CDR3 consists of 17 residues. V shed 6 bases and J 5 bases; nucleotides not matched to a gene: 16. Germline V gives CDR1 SGDLS, CDR2 YYNGEE.

This clone has only one observation. The chain combines TRBV6-5 with TRBJ2-5; 12 nucleotides line up with TRBD1. Trimming removed 4 bases from V and 2 bases from J; junction bases left unmatched: 5. Germline lookup yields CDR1 MNHEY and CDR2 SVGAGI. The CDR3 has 16 amino acids. The chain's CDR3 is CASSWDRGRSQETQYF. CDR3 bases: TGTGCCAGCAGTTGGGACAGGGGGCGATCTCAAGAGACCCAGTACTTC.